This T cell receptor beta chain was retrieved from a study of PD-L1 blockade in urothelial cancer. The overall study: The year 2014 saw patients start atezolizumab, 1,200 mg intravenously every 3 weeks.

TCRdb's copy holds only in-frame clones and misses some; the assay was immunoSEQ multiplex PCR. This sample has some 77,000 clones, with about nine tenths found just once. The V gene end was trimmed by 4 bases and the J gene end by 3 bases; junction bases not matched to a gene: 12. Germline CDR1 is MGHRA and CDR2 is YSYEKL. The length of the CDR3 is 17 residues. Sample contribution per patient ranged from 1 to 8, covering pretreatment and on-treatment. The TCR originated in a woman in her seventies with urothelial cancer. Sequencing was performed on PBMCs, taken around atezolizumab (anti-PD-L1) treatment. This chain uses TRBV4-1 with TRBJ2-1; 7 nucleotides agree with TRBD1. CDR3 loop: CASSLLITGQLYNEQFF. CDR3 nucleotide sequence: TGCGCCAGCAGCCTCCTTATCACGGGACAGCTCTACAATGAGCAGTTCTTC.